The 4 T cell receptor beta chains listed next were all sequenced from one sample in a study of shared clonotypes between healthy human individuals. Naivety among CD8 cells was defined by CD45RO negativity and positive CCR7 selection, thereby excluding terminally differentiated effector memory CD45RA+ cells. Profiling relied on immunoSEQ multiplex PCR, and the TCRdb table lists in-frame clones only, not all of them. The data hold around 2,100,000 clones, with over 85% observed a single time. What was sequenced was naive CD8+ T cells sorted from blood. The receptors here all came from a young man in good health.

The rearrangement uses TRBV7-8 and TRBJ1-2, with D hard to call. The CDR3 runs 12 residues. Trimming shortened V by 11 bases and J by 6 bases, and 16 bases separated the two germline ends. The germline V gene has CDR1 SGHVS and CDR2 FQNEAQ. CDR3 sequence reads: CAVRKGLNGYTF. CDR3 nucleotide sequence: TGTGCCGTACGAAAAGGTCTAAATGGCTACACCTTC.

The rearrangement uses TRBV4-3 and TRBJ2-3; tentatively, D is TRBD2 (7 bases). Germline-derived CDR1 and CDR2 are LGHNA and YSLEER. Trimming pared 2 bases from V and 3 bases from J, leaving 15 bases between. The CDR3 covers 16 residues. The CDR3 sequence is CASSQRGEGVTDTQYF. CDR3 DNA sequence: TGCGCCAGCAGCCAACGGGGGGAGGGGGTTACAGATACGCAGTATTTT.

This chain connects TRBV10-3 to TRBJ1-2; 10 bases are a match to TRBD1. Trimming at V came to 9 bases and at J to 6 bases, leaving 7 bases not matched to a gene. CDR3 length: 13 residues. Looked up from germline, CDR1 is ENHRY and CDR2 is SYGVKD. In DNA form, the CDR3 reads TGTGCCATAGGGACAGGGGAGAAGGATGGCTACACCTTC. The encoded protein is CAIGTGEKDGYTF.

The count of this clone is one. This sequence joins TRBV27 and TRBJ2-1, with 9 bases fitting TRBD1. Germline CDR1 and CDR2: MNHEY and SMNVEV (reference sequence). V was pared by 4 bases and J by 4 bases, with 8 bases of the junction left unmatched. There are 16 residues in the CDR3. This chain's CDR3 is CASSSYRDREYNEQFF. DNA for the CDR3: TGTGCCAGCAGTTCATACCGGGACAGGGAATACAATGAGCAGTTCTTC.